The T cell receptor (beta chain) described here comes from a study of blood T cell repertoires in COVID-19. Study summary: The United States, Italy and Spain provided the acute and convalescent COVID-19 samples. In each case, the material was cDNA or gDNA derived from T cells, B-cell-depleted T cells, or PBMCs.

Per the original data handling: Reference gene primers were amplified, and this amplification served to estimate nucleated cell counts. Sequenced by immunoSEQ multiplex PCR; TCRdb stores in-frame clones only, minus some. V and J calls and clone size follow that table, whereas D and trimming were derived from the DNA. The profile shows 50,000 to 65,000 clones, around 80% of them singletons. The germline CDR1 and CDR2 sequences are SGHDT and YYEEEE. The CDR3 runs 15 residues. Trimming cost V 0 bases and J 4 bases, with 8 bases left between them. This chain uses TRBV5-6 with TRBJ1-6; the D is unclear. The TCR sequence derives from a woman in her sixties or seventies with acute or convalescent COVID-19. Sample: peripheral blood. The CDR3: CASSLDGGYNSPLHF. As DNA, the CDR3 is TGTGCCAGCAGCTTGGACGGTGGTTATAATTCACCCCTCCACTTT.